This T cell receptor (beta chain) is drawn from a study of blood T cell repertoires in COVID-19. Turning to the study itself: PBMCs, B-cell-depleted T cells, or T cells provided the cDNA or gDNA that made up the material.

In the original processing: The assay estimated nucleated cells by amplifying reference gene primers. Generated by immunoSEQ multiplex PCR, the TCRdb table keeps only in-frame clones and is missing some. V and J calls and clone size follow that table, whereas D and trimming were derived from the DNA. The table has about 120,000 clones, about 83% seen once; the top ten hold around 2.1%. The sequenced sample was peripheral blood. The TCR was taken from a woman between 45 and 60 years old with acute or convalescent COVID-19.

CDR3 region: CASSRATGGSYEQYF. The CDR3 nucleotides are TGCGCCAGCAGCCGAGCGACAGGGGGGTCCTACGAGCAGTACTTC. V gene TRBV4-3 combines with J gene TRBJ2-7; 9 nucleotides agree with TRBD1. Germline-derived CDR1 and CDR2 are LGHNA and YSLEER. The CDR3 is 15 residues long. V was clipped by 4 bases and J by 1 base; unmatched bases: 5.